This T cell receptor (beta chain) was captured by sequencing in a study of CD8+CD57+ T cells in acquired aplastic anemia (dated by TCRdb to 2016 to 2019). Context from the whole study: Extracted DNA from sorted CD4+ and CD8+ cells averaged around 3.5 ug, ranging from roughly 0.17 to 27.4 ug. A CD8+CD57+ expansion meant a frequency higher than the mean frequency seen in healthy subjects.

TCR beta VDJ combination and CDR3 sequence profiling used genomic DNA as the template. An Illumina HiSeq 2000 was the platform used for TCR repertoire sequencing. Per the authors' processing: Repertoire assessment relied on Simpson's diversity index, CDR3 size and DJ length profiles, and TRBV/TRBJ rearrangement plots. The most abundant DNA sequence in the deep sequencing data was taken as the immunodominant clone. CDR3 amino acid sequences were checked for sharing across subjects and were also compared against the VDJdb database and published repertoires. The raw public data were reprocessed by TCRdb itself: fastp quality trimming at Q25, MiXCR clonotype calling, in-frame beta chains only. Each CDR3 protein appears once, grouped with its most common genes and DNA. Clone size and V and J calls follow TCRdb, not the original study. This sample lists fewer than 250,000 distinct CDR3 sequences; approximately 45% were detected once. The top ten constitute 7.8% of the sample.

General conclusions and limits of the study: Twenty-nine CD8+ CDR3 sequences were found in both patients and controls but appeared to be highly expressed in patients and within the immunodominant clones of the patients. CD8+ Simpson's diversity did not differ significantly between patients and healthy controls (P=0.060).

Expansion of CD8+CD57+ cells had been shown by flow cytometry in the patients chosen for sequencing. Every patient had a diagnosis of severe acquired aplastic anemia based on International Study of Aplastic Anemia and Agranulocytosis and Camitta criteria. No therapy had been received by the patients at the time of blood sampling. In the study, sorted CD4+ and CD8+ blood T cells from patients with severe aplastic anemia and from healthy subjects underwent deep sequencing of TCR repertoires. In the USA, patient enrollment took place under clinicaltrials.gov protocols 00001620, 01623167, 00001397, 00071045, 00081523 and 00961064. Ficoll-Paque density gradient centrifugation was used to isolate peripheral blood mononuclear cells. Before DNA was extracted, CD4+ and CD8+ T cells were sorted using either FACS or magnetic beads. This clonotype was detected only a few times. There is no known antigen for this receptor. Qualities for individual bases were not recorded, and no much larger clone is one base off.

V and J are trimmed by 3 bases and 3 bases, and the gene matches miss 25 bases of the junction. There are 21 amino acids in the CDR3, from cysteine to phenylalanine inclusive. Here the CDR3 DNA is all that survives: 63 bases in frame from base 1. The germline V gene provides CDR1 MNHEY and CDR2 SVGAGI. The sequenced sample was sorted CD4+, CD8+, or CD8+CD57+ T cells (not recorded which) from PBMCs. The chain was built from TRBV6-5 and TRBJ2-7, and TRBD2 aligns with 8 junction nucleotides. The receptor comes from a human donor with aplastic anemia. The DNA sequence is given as TGTGCCAGCAGTTATTTGGGACACCTCTGGGGACCAGCGGGAGTCGTCTACGAGCAGTACTTC. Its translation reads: CASSYLGHLWGPAGVVYEQYF.